The clone carrying this TCR beta chain has a count of ten or more. What it binds is not known. Germline lookup yields CDR1 SGHRS and CDR2 YFSETQ. The CDR3 extends over 14 amino acids. Trimming at V came to 0 bases and at J to 5 bases, leaving 1 base not matched to a gene. Sequencing used immunoSEQ multiplex PCR; TCRdb keeps in-frame clones, though not all of them. The counts give about 39,000 clones, none of them seen only once; 4% to 5.5% is held by the top ten. The data derive from a study of T cells after posttransplantation cyclophosphamide. The study, taken as a whole, reports: Donor CD8+ memory clones often dominated recipient blood repertoires at later times. TRB clonality was highly associated with recipient CMV seropositivity and reactivation. Blood and skin or GI T cell repertoires showed limited TRB overlap.

On the day of bone marrow donation, the related graft donor provided peripheral blood. The sample consisted of PBMCs. This rearrangement joins TRBV5-1 to TRBJ2-1; 8 bases line up with TRBD2. The receptor was isolated from a woman aged 45-60 years in good health and a related stem cell transplant donor. The CDR3 loop is CASSLGSGDNEQFF. CDR3 DNA: TGCGCCAGCAGCTTGGGTAGCGGGGACAATGAGCAGTTCTTC.